The T cell receptor beta chain described here comes from a study of a mutant IDH1 vaccine in newly diagnosed glioma (dated by TCRdb to 2020 to 2022). Notes on the research overall: Vaccination started 4-6 weeks after radiotherapy alone, or was given together with temozolomide cycles in the groups whose treatment included chemotherapy. Of the approximately 35 treated patients, 62.5% were male and approximately 40% were female, and a mean age of roughly 40 years was recorded. Before enrollment, most patients had been given radiochemotherapy with temozolomide as standard therapy, while the rest had received either radiotherapy alone or temozolomide alone. Visit V12 was the week-35 safety follow-up and visit V13 was the week-47 end of study. Peripheral blood samples were drawn at six visits, namely V03 (baseline), V05, V07, V10, V12 and V13. For exploratory analyses, longitudinal TCRB deep sequencing was carried out in about 26 treated patients wherever samples were available.

About this clone itself: Its antigen has not been determined. Per-base qualities were not stored, and no clone one base away is much larger.

The time point label, as the study defines it: week 47, end of study. A 20-mer mutant IDH1 peptide at 300 micrograms in Montanide made up each vaccine dose, which was injected subcutaneously together with topical imiquimod. Eight vaccinations were administered to patients in weeks 1, 3, 5, 7, 11, 15, 19 and 23, corresponding to visits V03 through V10. All donors had newly diagnosed IDH1-mutant astrocytomas of WHO grade 3 or 4 that showed loss of nuclear ATRX. The samples were drawn from NOA16, a multicentre, single-arm, open-label phase I trial in Germany that tested a mutant IDH1 peptide vaccine in humans for the first time. Genomic DNA for TCRB sequencing was isolated from EDTA blood with the DNeasy Blood and Tissue Kit. V loses 4 bases at its end and J loses 0 bases; junction bases beyond the gene matches: 7. The germline V gene yields SGHRS for CDR1 and YFSETQ for CDR2. From its cysteine to its phenylalanine, the CDR3 spans 15 amino acids. Only the CDR3 DNA stays, 45 bases, in frame from base 1.

Overall study results and their limits: Pseudoprogression seemed to be unrelated to changes in the top peripheral T cell clonotypes found by TCRB sequencing. According to the authors, sample limitations meant that analyses of patient blood samples could not be reproduced. Selection of PBMC samples for TCRB deep sequencing was based on availability. Vaccine-induced immune responses across multiple MHC alleles were detected in 93.3% of patients.

Libraries were made using the immunoSEQ multiplex PCR assay. The hsTCRB Kit was used according to the manufacturer's protocol to amplify rearranged TCR beta chain sequences. Sequencing of TCRB libraries was carried out on an Illumina MiSeq. In the original analysis: Demultiplexing, trimming and gene mapping were performed with the kit vendor's proprietary platform. TCRdb mirrors the immuneACCESS table, restricted to in-frame sequences. Some clones are absent from its copies; in checked studies, under half trace to an unresolved V gene, and the reason for the others is unknown. That table gives V, J and clone size, and the DNA gave D and trimming. The sample profile shows 56,000 or so clones; less than 85% of them were found once. In total, the top ten clones hold around 4.7% of the sample.

This chain is built from TRBV5-1 and TRBJ2-7; 7 of the junction bases match TRBD1. The sequence was obtained from a woman in her forties with glioma. Some clones in this sample may be carry-over from other donors' samples. The sequencing used PBMCs, collected from a glioma patient whose treatment included an IDH1 peptide vaccine. The CDR3 loop reads CASSETGASSYEQYF. The DNA sequence is given as TGCGCCAGCAGCGAAACAGGGGCATCCTCCTACGAGCAGTACTTC. With the rest looked up from the reference TRBV5-1 and TRBJ2-7 genes rather than sequenced, the full variable domain is KAGVTQTPRYLIKTRGQQVTLSCSPISGHRSVSWYQQTPGQGLQFLFEYFSETQRNKGNFPGRFSGRQFSNSRSEMNVSTLELGDSALYLCASSETGASSYEQYFGPGTRLTVT.